The next 29 T cell receptor beta chains were all read from a single sample in a study of blood T cell repertoires in COVID-19. Using immunoSEQ multiplex PCR, the repertoire was profiled, and TCRdb retains in-frame clones only, with some absent. The table shows hundreds of thousands of clones, with about 90% occurring only once. Sample: PBMCs or T cells enriched from blood (not recorded which). Receptor source: a woman between 18 and 29 years old with acute COVID-19.

The V call is TRBV19, the J call TRBJ1-5; no clear D. Germline CDR1 and CDR2: LNHDA and SQIVND (reference sequence). The germline V and J ends were trimmed by 5 bases and 0 bases, with 11 bases remaining between them. The CDR3 sequence is 15 residues long. The CDR3 sequence is CASSLAPDSNQPQHF. Written as DNA, the CDR3 is TGTGCCAGTAGTTTGGCTCCCGATAGCAATCAGCCCCAGCATTTT. The full variable domain, rest sourced from reference TRBV19 and TRBJ1-5, is DGGITQSPKYLFRKEGQNVTLSCEQNLNHDAMYWYRQDPGQGLRLIYYSQIVNDFQKGDIAEGYSVSREKKESFPLTVTSAQKNPTAFYLCASSLAPDSNQPQHFGDGTRLSIL.

The chain links TRBV10-3 to TRBJ1-1; D not certain. Trimming pared 6 bases from V and 1 base from J, leaving 12 bases between. The CDR3 runs 14 residues. Germline CDR1 reads ENHRY; CDR2 reads SYGVKD. The CDR3 loop is CAIRRGVENTEAFF. CDR3 DNA sequence: TGTGCCATCAGGCGGGGAGTGGAGAACACTGAAGCTTTCTTT.

The V call is TRBV7-2, the J call TRBJ2-7; 7 bases match TRBD1. Germline V gene lookup returns CDR1 SGHTA and CDR2 FQGNSA. The ends lost 3 bases at V and 4 bases at J; junction bases unmatched: 6. The CDR3 has 14 amino acids. The chain's CDR3 is CASSFRTGFYEQYF. DNA for the CDR3: TGTGCCAGCAGCTTCCGGACAGGCTTTTACGAGCAGTACTTC. Combining the CDR3 with reference TRBV7-2 and TRBJ2-7 gives the whole variable domain GAGVSQSPSNKVTEKGKDVELRCDPISGHTALYWYRQSLGQGLEFLIYFQGNSAPDKSGLPSDRFSAERTGGSVSTLTIQRTQQEDSAVYLCASSFRTGFYEQYFGPGTRLTVT.

This chain uses TRBV12-5 with TRBJ2-7, with D maybe TRBD2 (5 bases). CDR3 length: 13 residues. The V and J ends lost 6 bases and 4 bases respectively, with 13 bases between them. Per germline, CDR1 LGHNT and CDR2 FRNRAP. The CDR3 sequence: CASGRSGGYEQYF. CDR3 DNA sequence: TGTGCTAGTGGACGAAGCGGCGGATACGAGCAGTACTTC.

V usage is TRBV30 and J usage is TRBJ1-1; 7 bases align to TRBD1. Germline loops: CDR1 GTSNPN, CDR2 SVGIG (reference sequence). The CDR3 has 17 amino acids. With V trimmed by 3 bases and J by 0 bases, 13 bases remained unmatched. The CDR3 bases are TGTGCCTGGAGAAGGGACAGTCTCATTTCGTTGAACACTGAAGCTTTCTTT. This translates into CAWRRDSLISLNTEAFF.

The gene calls are TRBV5-1 and TRBJ2-5, with D possibly being TRBD2 (6 bases). The V gene lost 0 bases and the J gene lost 1 base, with 10 bases spanning the gap. Germline assignment: CDR1 SGHRS and CDR2 YFSETQ. This CDR3 region has 15 residues. CDR3 sequence reads: CASSLGASAQETQYF. CDR3 in DNA: TGCGCCAGCAGCTTGGGTGCTAGCGCCCAAGAGACCCAGTACTTC.

This clone was observed a few times. This chain connects TRBV3-1 (or the pseudogene TRBV3-2) to TRBJ1-5, with D unclear. V lost 3 bases and J 11 bases, leaving 14 bases between the germline ends. The germline CDR1 and CDR2 sequences are LGHDT and YNNKEL (reference sequence). This CDR3 comprises 13 residues. As DNA, the CDR3 is TGTGCCAGCAGCCAGGGAGACGGAGGTACCCAGCATTTT. Protein product: CASSQGDGGTQHF.

This chain connects TRBV19 to TRBJ1-2; TRBD1 matches at 12 bases. Germline V lookup: CDR1 LNHDA, CDR2 SQIVND (reference sequence). The V and J ends lost 9 bases and 8 bases, in that order; junction bases with no gene match: 13. This CDR3 spans 15 amino acids. Here the CDR3 DNA reads TGTGCCAGCCACGGGACAGGGGGCGAAGGCCTGGGCTACACCTTC. Its protein product is CASHGTGGEGLGYTF.

This clone occurred a few times. V is TRBV5-1 and J is TRBJ2-5, with D uncertain. Trimming shortened V by 0 bases and J by 0 bases, and 9 bases separated the two germline ends. The CDR3 contains 15 residues. Germline CDR1 and CDR2: SGHRS and YFSETQ. CDR3 sequence reads: CASSLEGQDQETQYF. In nucleotides, the CDR3 is TGCGCCAGCAGCTTGGAAGGCCAGGACCAAGAGACCCAGTACTTC.

This chain joins TRBV3-1 (or the pseudogene TRBV3-2) and TRBJ1-1; D gene unclear. This CDR3 is 13 amino acids long. Germline values: CDR1 LGHDT, CDR2 YNNKEL (reference sequence). Trimming left V 1 base short and J 10 bases short, with 13 bases between. DNA of the CDR3: TGTGCCAGCAGCCAAGTCTCCGGGGAAATAGCTTTCTTT. Protein: CASSQVSGEIAFF.

The V call is TRBV27, the J call TRBJ1-2, with 11 positions matching TRBD1. The CDR3 consists of 14 residues. Unmatched junction bases numbered 9, after V lost 7 bases and J lost 8 bases. Looked up from germline, CDR1 is MNHEY and CDR2 is SMNVEV (reference sequence). Here the CDR3 DNA reads TGTGCCAGCACGCCGGACAGGGGGCATATGGGCTACACCTTC. It specifies CASTPDRGHMGYTF.

The chain is built from TRBV7-2 and TRBJ1-2; 7 bases line up with TRBD1. The V segment lost 5 bases and the J segment 3 bases; nucleotides outside the gene matches: 9. The length of the CDR3 is 15 residues. Germline-derived CDR1 and CDR2 are SGHTA and FQGNSA. DNA of the CDR3: TGTGCCAGCAGCATAAACAGGGGTAATCACTATGGCTACACCTTC. Protein: CASSINRGNHYGYTF.

DNA for the CDR3: TGTGCCAGCAGCAAAGGAGGGCCGGGGGGCTACACCTTC. This sequence encodes CASSKGGPGGYTF. This chain links TRBV21-1 with TRBJ1-2. TRBV21-1 constitutes a pseudogene. The CDR3 runs 13 residues.

The V call is TRBV7-2, the J call TRBJ1-4; possible D gene TRBD1, 5 bases. The CDR3 runs 15 residues. Germline-derived CDR1 and CDR2 are SGHTA and FQGNSA. Trimming pared 5 bases from V and 2 bases from J, leaving 12 bases between. The CDR3 sequence is CASSPNGGTNEKLFF. Written as DNA, the CDR3 is TGTGCCAGCAGCCCTAACGGGGGGACTAATGAAAAACTGTTTTTT. Full variable domain (missing parts from reference TRBV7-2 and TRBJ1-4): GAGVSQSPSNKVTEKGKDVELRCDPISGHTALYWYRQSLGQGLEFLIYFQGNSAPDKSGLPSDRFSAERTGGSVSTLTIQRTQQEDSAVYLCASSPNGGTNEKLFFGSGTQLSVL.

The chain links TRBV7-9 to TRBJ1-5; D is unresolved. Trimming cost V 7 bases and J 0 bases, with 10 bases left between them. The CDR3 runs 14 residues. The V gene's germline CDR1 is SEHNR and CDR2 FQNEAQ (reference sequence). CDR3 residues: CASTYGSSNQPQHF. The CDR3 DNA reads as TGTGCCAGCACCTATGGGAGTAGCAATCAGCCCCAGCATTTT.

V usage is TRBV9 and J usage is TRBJ1-1, with 9 bases matching TRBD1. After removal of 5 bases from V and 4 bases from J, the junction contained 9 bases not matched to a gene. This CDR3 spans 15 amino acids. Germline V lookup: CDR1 SGDLS, CDR2 YYNGEE. CDR3 region: CASSVTGTGPTEAFF. The CDR3 nucleotides are TGTGCCAGCAGTGTCACCGGGACAGGGCCCACTGAAGCTTTCTTT.

This chain uses TRBV11-1 with TRBJ2-2; D remains ambiguous. The CDR3 has 13 amino acids. Trimming removed 2 bases from V and 1 base from J, with 2 bases in between. Germline lookup yields CDR1 SGHAT and CDR2 FQDESV (reference sequence). The DNA of the CDR3 is TGTGCCAGCAGCTTACAGAACACCGGGGAGCTGTTTTTT. Translated, it gives CASSLQNTGELFF.

The rearrangement joins TRBV9 to TRBJ2-1, with TRBD2 matching over 10 bases. This CDR3 has 18 residues. CDR1 SGDLS and CDR2 YYNGEE come from the germline V gene. V shed 3 bases and J 3 bases; nucleotides not matched to a gene: 12. The CDR3 nucleotides read TGTGCCAGCAGCGCTACAGGGGGAGCTAGCGGGAGCTACAATGAGCAGTTCTTC. Translating gives CASSATGGASGSYNEQFF.

Only a few counts were recorded for this clone. The V call is TRBV7-8, the J call TRBJ2-2; D not resolved. The CDR3 runs 17 residues. In germline, CDR1 is SGHVS, CDR2 FQNEAQ. The germline V and J ends were trimmed by 4 bases and 2 bases, with 17 bases remaining between them. The CDR3 reads CASSSAPLADNTGELFF. CDR3 sequence (DNA): TGTGCCAGCAGCTCGGCCCCGTTAGCAGATAACACCGGGGAGCTGTTTTTT.

About this clone itself: The junction departs from the called germline gene at one end, perhaps through a read error. The chain carries TRBV5-1 and TRBJ2-2, with 10 bases lining up with TRBD2. The length of the CDR3 is 15 residues. In germline, CDR1 is SGHRS, CDR2 YFSETQ. CDR3 residues: CASSAGLANTGELFF. CDR3 DNA: TGCGCCAGCAGCGCGGGACTAGCGAATACCGGGGAGCTGTTTTTT.

V is TRBV30 and J is TRBJ2-1; 8 bases fit TRBD2. The ends lost 1 base at V and 6 bases at J; junction bases unmatched: 2. Germline assignment: CDR1 GTSNPN and CDR2 SVGIG (reference sequence). This CDR3 has 13 residues. The CDR3 nucleotides are TGTGCCTGGAGTGAGCGGGAGAGCAATGAGCAGTTCTTC. As protein: CAWSERESNEQFF.

This chain links TRBV19 with TRBJ1-3; D not certain. CDR3 length equals 13 residues. CDR1 is LNHDA, CDR2 SQIVND, per germline (reference sequence). The V and J ends lost 5 bases and 2 bases respectively, with 7 bases between them. CDR3 loop: CASSSSAGNTIYF. DNA of the CDR3: TGTGCCAGTAGTTCGAGTGCTGGAAACACCATATATTTT.

The rearrangement joins TRBV6-2 or TRBV6-3 to TRBJ2-7; D unclear. V lost 5 bases and J 0 bases, leaving 8 bases between the germline ends. This CDR3 is 13 amino acids long. CDR1 and CDR2 (germline): MNHEY, SVGEGT. The CDR3 bases are TGTGCCAGCAGTCGAGTGAGCTCCTACGAGCAGTACTTC. This translates into CASSRVSSYEQYF.

This clone was seen a handful of times. V is TRBV2 and J is TRBJ2-2; TRBD2 might be the D (5 bases). Trimming cost V 9 bases and J 4 bases, with 9 bases left between them. Germline assignment: CDR1 SNHLY and CDR2 FYNNEI. The CDR3 consists of 12 residues. CDR3 residues: CARVGVTGELFF. The CDR3 coding sequence is TGTGCCAGGGTGGGAGTCACCGGGGAGCTGTTTTTT.

This sequence joins TRBV9 and TRBJ1-6; no firm D call. Per the germline V gene, CDR1 is SGDLS and CDR2 is YYNGEE. Trimming stripped 0 bases from V and 4 bases from J, with 14 bases between. The CDR3 totals 17 residues. Written as DNA, the CDR3 is TGTGCCAGCAGCGTAGGAGAAGCAGGCCGTTATAATTCACCCCTCCACTTT. It codes for CASSVGEAGRYNSPLHF.

The J gene is TRBJ1-5, the V gene TRBV19, with no clear D. CDR1 and CDR2 from the germline V gene are LNHDA and SQIVND (reference sequence). The CDR3 extends over 14 amino acids. V was shortened by 2 bases and J by 4 bases, with 9 bases between the two germline ends. CDR3 bases: TGTGCCAGTAGTATATCCGGGGTTAATCAGCCCCAGCATTTT. Its translation: CASSISGVNQPQHF.

The sample holds many counts of this clone. The chain carries TRBV18 and TRBJ2-3; the D gene is possibly TRBD2 (6 bases). V was trimmed by 3 bases and J by 0 bases, leaving 10 bases between them. Germline values: CDR1 KGHSH, CDR2 LQKENI. This CDR3 contains 15 residues. The CDR3 region is CASSPVGGSTDTQYF. The CDR3 nucleotides read TGTGCCAGCTCACCGGTGGGGGGAAGCACAGATACGCAGTATTTT.

The CDR3 DNA is TGTGCCAGCAGAAACAGCAATTCACCCCTCCACTTT. This codes for CASRNSNSPLHF. This chain links TRBV6-5 with TRBJ1-6; D is undetermined. Trimming removed 6 bases from V and 7 bases from J, with 7 bases in between. Germline CDR1 MNHEY, CDR2 SVGAGI. This CDR3 contains 12 residues.

The rearrangement links TRBV7-8 to TRBJ1-5, with a weak D call TRBD1 (6 bases). The CDR3 is 16 amino acids. Germline V gene sequence: CDR1 SGHVS, CDR2 FQNEAQ. The V end lost 1 base, the J end lost 0 bases, and 10 bases lay between the germline ends. The CDR3: CASSLGGLYSNQPQHF. For the CDR3, the DNA is TGTGCCAGCAGCTTAGGGGGGCTTTATAGCAATCAGCCCCAGCATTTT.